What follows is one T cell receptor beta chain and its context. This CDR3 has 15 residues. Per the germline V gene, CDR1 is SGHRS and CDR2 is YFSETQ. The junction had 8 bases not matched to a gene; V was cut back by 4 bases and J by 6 bases. This entry belongs to a study of blood T cell repertoires in COVID-19. Sequencing was performed with immunoSEQ multiplex PCR; in TCRdb, only in-frame clones are kept and a portion is missing. The sample includes about 200,000 clones, 80% to 90% of them seen just once. The material sequenced was peripheral blood. This clonotype originated in a woman in her sixties or seventies with active or convalescent COVID-19. The chain uses TRBV5-1 and TRBJ2-2; 8 nucleotides line up with TRBD1. As DNA, the CDR3 is TGCGCCAGCAGCCTGCAGGGGGCGCTGGCCGGGGAGCTGTTTTTT. This gives the protein CASSLQGALAGELFF. Complete variable domain (other parts from reference TRBV5-1 and TRBJ2-2): KAGVTQTPRYLIKTRGQQVTLSCSPISGHRSVSWYQQTPGQGLQFLFEYFSETQRNKGNFPGRFSGRQFSNSRSEMNVSTLELGDSALYLCASSLQGALAGELFFGEGSRLTVL.